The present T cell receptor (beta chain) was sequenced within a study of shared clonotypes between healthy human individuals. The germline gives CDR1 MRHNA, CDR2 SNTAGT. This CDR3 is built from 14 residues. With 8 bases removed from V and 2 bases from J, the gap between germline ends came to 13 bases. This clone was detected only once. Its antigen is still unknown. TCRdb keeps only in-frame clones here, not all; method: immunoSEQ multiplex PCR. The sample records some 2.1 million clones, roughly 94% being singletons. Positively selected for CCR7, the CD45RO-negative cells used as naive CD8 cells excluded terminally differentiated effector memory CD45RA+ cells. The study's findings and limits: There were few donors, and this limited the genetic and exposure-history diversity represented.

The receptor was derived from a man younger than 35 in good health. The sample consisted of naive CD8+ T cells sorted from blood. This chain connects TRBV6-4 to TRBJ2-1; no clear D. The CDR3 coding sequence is TGTGCCAGCCGTAAGGGCCCCACCTACAATGAGCAGTTCTTC. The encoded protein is CASRKGPTYNEQFF.